This T cell receptor beta chain appears in the sequencing data of a study of blood T cells in healthy people across ages. PCR was performed a second time for about 7 to 12 cycles using a sample-barcoded 5' primer and a J-beta primer mix. Researchers report that each sample yielded at least 2.5 million CDR3-containing paired-end reads. Using its own MiXCR run on the 5' RACE reads, TCRdb lists one record per CDR3 protein. The table records some 920,000 distinct CDR3 sequences, roughly 51% of them present only once. CDR1 DFQATT and CDR2 SNEGSKA come from the germline V gene (reference sequence). The CDR3 loop spans 12 amino acids. V lost 6 bases to trimming and J lost 6 bases, with 12 bases between them. Extracted total RNA amounted to at least 5.5 micrograms for each sample. Study outcomes and limitations: Percentage of naive T cells showed a strong correlation with TCR beta diversity.

This clonotype has a handful of counts. Its antigen is still unknown. Material for sequencing was blood. This clonotype was obtained from a woman aged 55-70 years in good health. The V and J genes are TRBV20-1 and TRBJ2-1; D unresolved. CDR3 residues: CSAQTRSNEQFF. For the CDR3, the DNA is TGCAGTGCCCAAACGCGGAGCAATGAGCAGTTCTTC.